Shown below are 25 T cell receptor beta chains from a single sample sequenced in a study of human T cells and chemical hapten exposure. TCRdb redid the calling of the RACE reads with MiXCR, one entry per CDR3 protein. The sample shows roughly 34,000 distinct CDR3 sequences, about 9.4% of them seen only once. As to time point: pre-sensitization, week 0. Treatment of the sample: therapeutic diphenylcyclopropenone sensitization with weekly scalp DPC. Unseparated into fractions, whole blood served as the source from which total RNA was extracted. Sequences were derived from whole blood, sampled in connection with sensitization to the hapten diphenylcyclopropenone (DPC). The receptors derive from a middle-aged man with alopecia areata. Some clones in this sample may be carry-over from other donors' samples.

This clonotype has a count of ten or more. This chain uses TRBV20-1 with TRBJ2-1; D is undetermined. The V and J ends lost 4 bases and 5 bases respectively, with 18 bases between them. The germline CDR1 and CDR2 sequences are DFQATT and SNEGSKA (reference sequence). The CDR3 has 15 residues. This CDR3 reads CSATLFGELNNEQFF. DNA for the CDR3: TGCAGTGCTACCCTGTTTGGCGAGTTAAACAATGAGCAGTTCTTC.

In its sample, this clonotype was seen many times. This sequence joins TRBV29-1 and TRBJ2-7; no reliable D call. The CDR3 is made up of 14 amino acids. Trimming took 4 bases from V and 7 from J, leaving 20 bases between them. The germline gives CDR1 SQVTM, CDR2 ANQGSEA. CDR3 DNA: TGCAGCGTTGCGGATATACAAGGTTTTGGGGAGCAGTACTTC. This encodes CSVADIQGFGEQYF.

This chain connects TRBV15 to TRBJ2-7; D is ambiguous. V was clipped by 1 base and J by 3 bases, with 4 bases between them. This CDR3 spans 12 amino acids. The germline CDR1 and CDR2 sequences are LNHNV and YYDKDF (reference sequence). The CDR3 DNA reads as TGTGCCACCAGCAGAGCCGGCTACGAGCAGTACTTC. It is translated as CATSRAGYEQYF.

This chain joins TRBV5-1 and TRBJ2-3; possibly TRBD2 for D (6 bases). This CDR3 comprises 15 residues. V dropped 1 base and J dropped 2 bases, with 11 bases sitting between them. Germline V gives CDR1 SGHRS, CDR2 YFSETQ. DNA of the CDR3: TGCGCCAGCAGCTTGTCTGGCGGGGTCACAGATACGCAGTATTTT. This gives the protein CASSLSGGVTDTQYF.

This clonotype was seen repeatedly, ten times or more. This sequence joins TRBV5-1 and TRBJ2-7, with D perhaps TRBD2 (5 bases). Trimming took 0 bases from V and 2 from J, leaving 6 bases between them. Germline V gives CDR1 SGHRS, CDR2 YFSETQ. The CDR3 has 13 residues. CDR3 protein: CASSLGGPYEQYF. The CDR3 DNA follows: TGCGCCAGCAGCTTGGGAGGGCCCTACGAGCAGTACTTC.

This clonotype appeared a few times. The rearrangement links TRBV7-9 to TRBJ2-3; D is uncertain. Germline CDR1 SEHNR, CDR2 FQNEAQ (reference sequence). Trimming took 5 bases from V and 3 from J, leaving 9 bases between them. There are 13 residues in the CDR3. The CDR3 is CASSTRITDTQYF. CDR3 sequence (DNA): TGTGCCAGCAGCACGCGCATAACAGATACGCAGTATTTT.

This clonotype was counted many times. The V gene is TRBV29-1, the J gene TRBJ1-2; no clear D gene. V dropped 5 bases and J dropped 3 bases, with 10 bases sitting between them. CDR1 and CDR2 from the germline V gene are SQVTM and ANQGSEA. The CDR3 spans 12 residues. CDR3 residues: CSVRIIDYGYTF. CDR3 in DNA: TGCAGCGTTCGAATAATTGACTATGGCTACACCTTC.

Ten or more counts support this clonotype. The genes are TRBV7-6 and TRBJ2-3; D may correspond to TRBD1 or TRBD2 (5 bases each). Between the trimmed V and J ends, which lost 0 bases and 3 bases, there was a span of 16 bases. This CDR3 has 17 amino acids. Germline V gene sequence: CDR1 SGHVS, CDR2 FNYEAQ. The DNA for the CDR3 is TGTGCCAGCAGCTTAGCGTTGGGGACCGAGCCTACAGATACGCAGTATTTT. It specifies CASSLALGTEPTDTQYF.

In this sample, this clonotype turned up many times. This rearrangement joins TRBV6-5 to TRBJ2-5; TRBD2 might be the D (6 bases). The V end lost 0 bases, the J end lost 2 bases, and 13 bases lay between the germline ends. Germline lookup yields CDR1 MNHEY and CDR2 SVGAGI. This CDR3 is built from 16 residues. The DNA of the CDR3 is TGTGCCAGCAGTTACTCGACGGGAGCAGGTCAAGAGACCCAGTACTTC. Protein product: CASSYSTGAGQETQYF.

Only a few counts were recorded for this clonotype. The CDR3 DNA sequence: TGCAGTGCACCTCCTAGCGGGGATTACAATGAGCAGTTCTTC. This sequence encodes CSAPPSGDYNEQFF. The J gene is TRBJ2-1, the V gene TRBV20-1, with 9 bases lining up with TRBD2. The germline V gene has CDR1 DFQATT and CDR2 SNEGSKA (reference sequence). The CDR3 loop spans 14 amino acids. The ends lost 6 bases at V and 4 bases at J; junction bases unmatched: 7.

This clonotype has at least ten counts. V gene TRBV5-8 combines with J gene TRBJ1-5; 7 nucleotides align to TRBD1. The V segment lost 4 bases and the J segment 5 bases; nucleotides outside the gene matches: 3. Germline lookup yields CDR1 SGHTS and CDR2 YDEGEE. The CDR3 length is 13 residues. CDR3 coding DNA: TGTGCCAGCAGCCCAGGGGGAGATCAGCCCCAGCATTTT. It is translated as CASSPGGDQPQHF.

This clonotype occurred many times. The chain combines TRBV19 with TRBJ2-7; D perhaps matches TRBD2 (6 bases). The germline V and J ends were trimmed by 3 bases and 6 bases, with 12 bases remaining between them. The CDR3 is 13 residues long. In germline, CDR1 is LNHDA, CDR2 SQIVND (reference sequence). The CDR3 loop reads CASSMSRGGEQYF. CDR3 DNA: TGTGCCAGTAGTATGAGTCGGGGAGGCGAGCAGTACTTC.

This clonotype was counted at least ten times. CDR3 residues: CASIPTAYSNQPQHF. The CDR3 region has the DNA TGTGCCAGTATCCCGACGGCTTATAGCAATCAGCCCCAGCATTTT. The chain couples TRBV19 to TRBJ1-5, with D hard to call. The CDR3 runs 15 residues. Trimming shortened V by 7 bases and J by 0 bases, and 13 bases separated the two germline ends. Germline lookup yields CDR1 LNHDA and CDR2 SQIVND (reference sequence).

This sequence joins TRBV29-1 and TRBJ1-1; no clear D. V was shortened by 4 bases and J by 1 base, with 10 bases between the two germline ends. The CDR3 runs 13 residues. Germline-derived CDR1 and CDR2 are SQVTM and ANQGSEA. The CDR3 loop is CSVGRAENTEAFF. CDR3 in DNA: TGCAGCGTTGGGAGGGCTGAGAACACTGAAGCTTTCTTT.

This clonotype was observed at least ten times. This rearrangement joins TRBV28 to TRBJ2-1; 14 bases are shared with TRBD2. The germline CDR1 and CDR2 sequences are MDHEN and SYDVKM. Trimming cost V 2 bases and J 10 bases; bases outside gene matches: 7. The CDR3 extends over 16 amino acids. DNA for the CDR3: TGTGCCAGCAGTTTAGGGGGACTAGCGGGAGTCCGGGAGCAGTTCTTC. Protein product: CASSLGGLAGVREQFF. Using reference TRBV28 and TRBJ2-1 for the parts outside the CDR3, the full variable domain is DVKVTQSSRYLVKRTGEKVFLECVQDMDHENMFWYRQDPGLGLRLIYFSYDVKMKEKGDIPEGYSVSREKKERFSLILESASTNQTSMYLCASSLGGLAGVREQFFGPGTRLTVL.

This clonotype was counted a single time. A much more abundant neighbour one base away suggests this may be a read error. J is TRBJ1-4 and V is TRBV6-6; TRBD1 might be the D (6 bases). Trimming stripped 6 bases from V and 8 bases from J, with 16 bases between. The CDR3 totals 14 residues. The V gene's germline CDR1 is MNHNY and CDR2 SVGAGI (reference sequence). As DNA, the CDR3 is TGTGCCAGCAGAAACCGACAGGACAGAGAAAAACTGTTTTTT. It specifies CASRNRQDREKLFF.

This chain links TRBV10-2 with TRBJ1-5; 7 bases agree with TRBD1. This CDR3 is built from 13 residues. V lost 8 bases to trimming and J lost 4 bases; unmatched junction nucleotides: 5. The V gene's germline CDR1 is WSHSY and CDR2 SAAADI. This chain's CDR3 is CASQTGRNQPQHF. The CDR3 DNA is TGCGCCAGCCAGACAGGGCGGAATCAGCCCCAGCATTTT.

This clonotype was counted between two and nine times. The chain combines TRBV20-1 with TRBJ2-7, with no clear D. V was cut by 0 bases and J by 0 bases, with 12 bases left in between. This CDR3 comprises 15 residues. Germline CDR1 is DFQATT and CDR2 is SNEGSKA (reference sequence). The CDR3 reads CSARDMQLSSYEQYF. CDR3 nucleotides: TGCAGTGCTAGAGATATGCAGCTGAGCTCCTACGAGCAGTACTTC.

This sequence joins TRBV10-1 and TRBJ2-7; 8 bases fit TRBD1. The CDR3 has 13 amino acids. CDR1 is WNHNN and CDR2 is SYGVQD in the germline V gene (reference sequence). Trimming cost V 4 bases and J 9 bases; bases outside gene matches: 8. DNA of the CDR3: TGCGCCAGCAGTGCCGGACAGGGAGGAGTGCAGTACTTC. Translated, it gives CASSAGQGGVQYF.

This clonotype came up a few times. The CDR3 DNA reads as TGTGCCAGCAGTTTATGGCAGGGTAATGAAAAACTGTTTTTT. This encodes CASSLWQGNEKLFF. V gene TRBV27 combines with J gene TRBJ1-4, with D perhaps matching TRBD1 (5 bases). CDR1 and CDR2 from the germline V gene are MNHEY and SMNVEV (reference sequence). The CDR3 contains 14 residues. With 1 base removed from V and 4 bases from J, the gap between germline ends came to 7 bases.

In this sample, this clonotype turned up many times. V gene TRBV11-2 combines with J gene TRBJ2-3, with 10 bases identical to TRBD2. In germline, CDR1 is SGHAT, CDR2 FQNNGV. V shed 2 bases and J 3 bases; nucleotides not matched to a gene: 5. CDR3 length: 16 residues. CDR3 coding DNA: TGTGCCAGCAGCTTAAGGAGCGGGAGGGAAACAGATACGCAGTATTTT. Protein: CASSLRSGRETDTQYF.

DNA of the CDR3: TGTGCCAGCAGCCCGCCCAGCGCAACTAATGAAAAACTGTTTTTT. Encoded protein: CASSPPSATNEKLFF. J is TRBJ1-4 and V is TRBV28, with D uncertain. This CDR3 contains 15 residues. Between the trimmed V and J ends, which lost 6 bases and 0 bases, there was a span of 11 bases. CDR1 is MDHEN and CDR2 is SYDVKM in the germline V gene.

This clonotype was found many times. The chain uses TRBV29-1 and TRBJ1-2, with D unclear. CDR3 length: 13 residues. V lost 2 bases to trimming and J lost 5 bases, with 12 bases between them. CDR1 SQVTM and CDR2 ANQGSEA come from the germline V gene. The CDR3 region is CSVETLGEYGYTF. In DNA, the CDR3 is TGCAGCGTTGAAACATTGGGAGAATATGGCTACACCTTC. The whole variable domain, filled in from reference TRBV29-1 and TRBJ1-2, reads SAVISQKPSRDICQRGTSLTIQCQVDSQVTMMFWYRQQPGQSLTLIATANQGSEATYESGFVIDKFPISRPNLTFSTLTVSNMSPEDSSIYLCSVETLGEYGYTFGSGTRLTVV.

This clonotype has at least ten counts. The V call is TRBV29-1, the J call TRBJ1-2; D is unresolved. The CDR3 has 12 amino acids. V lost 6 bases, J lost 7 bases, and 15 bases lay in between. Germline assignment: CDR1 SQVTM and CDR2 ANQGSEA. The CDR3 sequence is CSVEDPSLGYTF. In DNA, the CDR3 is TGCAGCGTAGAGGACCCGTCGCTTGGCTACACCTTC.

This clonotype was detected many times. This chain uses TRBV30 with TRBJ2-5; D gene unclear. Germline-derived CDR1 and CDR2 are GTSNPN and SVGIG (reference sequence). The CDR3 extends over 14 amino acids. Between the trimmed V and J ends, which lost 0 bases and 0 bases, there was a span of 8 bases. For the CDR3, the DNA is TGTGCCTGGAGTGTACTCTGGAACCAAGAGACCCAGTACTTC. Translation gives CAWSVLWNQETQYF.